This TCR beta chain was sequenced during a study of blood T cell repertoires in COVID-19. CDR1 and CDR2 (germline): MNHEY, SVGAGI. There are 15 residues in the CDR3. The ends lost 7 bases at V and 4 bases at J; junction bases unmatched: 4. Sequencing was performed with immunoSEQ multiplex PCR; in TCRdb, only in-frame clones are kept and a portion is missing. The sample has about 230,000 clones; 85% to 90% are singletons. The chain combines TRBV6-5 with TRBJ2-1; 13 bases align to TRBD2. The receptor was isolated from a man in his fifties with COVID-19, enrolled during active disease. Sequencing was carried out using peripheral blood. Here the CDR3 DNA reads TGTGCCAGCACTAGACTAGCGGGGGGATACAATGAGCAGTTCTTC. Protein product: CASTRLAGGYNEQFF.